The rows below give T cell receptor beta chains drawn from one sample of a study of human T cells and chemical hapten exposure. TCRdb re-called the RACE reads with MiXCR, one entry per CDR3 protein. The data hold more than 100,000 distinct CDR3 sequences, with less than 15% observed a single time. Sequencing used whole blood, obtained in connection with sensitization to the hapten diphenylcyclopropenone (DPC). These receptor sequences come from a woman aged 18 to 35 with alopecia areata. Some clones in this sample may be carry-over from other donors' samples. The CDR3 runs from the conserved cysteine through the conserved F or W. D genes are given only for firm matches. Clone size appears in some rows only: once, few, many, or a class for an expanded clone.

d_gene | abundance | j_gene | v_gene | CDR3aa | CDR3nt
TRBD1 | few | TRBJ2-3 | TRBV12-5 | CASGWDGQGTDTQYF | TGTGCTAGTGGTTGGGACGGACAGGGGACAGATACGCAGTATTTT
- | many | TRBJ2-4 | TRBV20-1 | CSARSLAKNIQYF | TGCAGTGCGAGGAGTTTAGCCAAAAACATTCAGTACTTC
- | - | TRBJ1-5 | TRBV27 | CASSLYWQEGNQPQHF | TGTGCCAGCAGTTTATACTGGCAGGAAGGGAATCAGCCCCAGCATTTT
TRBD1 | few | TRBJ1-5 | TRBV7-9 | CASSTGGSSNQPQHF | TGTGCCAGCAGTACAGGGGGCTCAAGCAATCAGCCCCAGCATTTT
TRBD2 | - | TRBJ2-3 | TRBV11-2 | CASSSPGTSSYTQYF | TGTGCCAGCAGCTCTCCCGGGACTAGCTCTTATACGCAGTATTTT
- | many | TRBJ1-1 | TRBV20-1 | CSARDPPGEGEAFF | TGCAGTGCTAGAGATCCTCCAGGGGAAGGTGAAGCTTTCTTT
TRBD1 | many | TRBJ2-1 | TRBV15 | CATGSRGGREQFF | TGTGCCACCGGTAGTCGAGGGGGCAGGGAGCAGTTCTTC
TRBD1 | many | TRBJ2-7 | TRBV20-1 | CSAIPGQGSYEQYF | TGCAGTGCTATTCCGGGACAGGGCTCCTACGAGCAGTACTTC
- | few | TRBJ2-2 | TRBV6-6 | CASSYEVAGELFF | TGTGCCAGCAGTTATGAGGTGGCCGGGGAGCTGTTTTTT
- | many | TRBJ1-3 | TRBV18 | CASSPGSFGNTIYF | TGTGCCAGCTCACCGGGCAGTTTTGGAAACACCATATATTTT
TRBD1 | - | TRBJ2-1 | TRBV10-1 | CASSEPRGQGAIDEQFF | TGCGCCAGCAGTGAACCCCGGGGCCAGGGGGCAATCGATGAGCAGTTCTTC
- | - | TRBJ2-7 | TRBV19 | CASSAGLTYEQYF | TGTGCCAGTAGTGCCGGACTTACCTACGAGCAGTACTTC
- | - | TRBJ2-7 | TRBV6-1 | CASRWTVSSYEQYF | TGTGCCAGCAGATGGACAGTCAGCTCCTACGAGCAGTACTTC
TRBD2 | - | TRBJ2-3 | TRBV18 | CASSPASGGPADTQYF | TGTGCCAGCTCACCGGCTAGCGGGGGCCCGGCCGATACGCAGTATTTT
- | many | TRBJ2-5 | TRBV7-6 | CASSQLGSETQYF | TGTGCCAGCAGTCAACTGGGGTCTGAGACCCAGTACTTC
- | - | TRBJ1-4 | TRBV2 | CASSVYSLGEKLFF | TGTGCCAGCAGTGTTTACAGCCTGGGGGAAAAACTGTTTTTT
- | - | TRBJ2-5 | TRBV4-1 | CASSHQEGNQYF | TGCGCCAGCAGCCATCAGGAGGGGAACCAGTACTTC
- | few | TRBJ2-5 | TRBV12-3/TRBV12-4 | CATRGHQETQYF | TGTGCCACCCGGGGGCACCAAGAGACCCAGTACTTC
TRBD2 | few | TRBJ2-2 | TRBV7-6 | CASKVNSGTGELFF | TGTGCCAGCAAAGTCAATAGCGGGACCGGGGAGCTGTTTTTT
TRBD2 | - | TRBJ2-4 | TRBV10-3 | CVISESGLAGVAKNIQYF | TGTGTCATCAGTGAGTCAGGACTAGCGGGGGTAGCCAAAAACATTCAGTACTTC
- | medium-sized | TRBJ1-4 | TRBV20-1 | CSARRPTNEKLFF | TGCAGTGCTAGAAGGCCCACTAATGAAAAACTGTTTTTT
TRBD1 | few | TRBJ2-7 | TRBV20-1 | CSAGQTGNYEQYF | TGCAGTGCTGGCCAGACAGGGAACTACGAGCAGTACTTC
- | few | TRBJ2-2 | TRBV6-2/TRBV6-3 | CASSPLTANTGELFF | TGTGCCAGCAGTCCTCTTACGGCGAACACCGGGGAGCTGTTTTTT
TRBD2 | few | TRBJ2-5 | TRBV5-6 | CASSFGIAGPQETQYF | TGTGCCAGCAGCTTTGGGATAGCGGGGCCTCAAGAGACCCAGTACTTC
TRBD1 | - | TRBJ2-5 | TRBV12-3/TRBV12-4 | CASSPKTGTETQYF | TGTGCCAGCAGCCCGAAGACAGGGACGGAGACCCAGTACTTC
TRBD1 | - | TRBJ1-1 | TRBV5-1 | CASSSTGMNTEAFF | TGCGCCAGCAGCTCGACAGGGATGAACACTGAAGCTTTCTTT
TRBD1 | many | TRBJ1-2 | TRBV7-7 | CASRRGQGNGYTF | TGTGCCAGCAGGCGCGGACAGGGAAATGGCTACACCTTC
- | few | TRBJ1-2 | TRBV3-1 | CASSQDPGRSYGYTF | TGTGCCAGCAGCCAAGACCCCGGACGGAGCTATGGCTACACCTTC
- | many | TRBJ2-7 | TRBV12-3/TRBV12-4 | CASSKDWVGDEQYF | TGTGCCAGCAGTAAGGACTGGGTCGGGGACGAGCAGTACTTC
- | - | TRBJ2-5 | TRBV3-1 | CASSALPETQYF | TGTGCCAGCAGCGCCTTACCAGAGACCCAGTACTTC
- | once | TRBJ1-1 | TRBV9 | CASSVDSTYTEAFF | TGTGCCAGCAGCGTAGACAGCACGTACACTGAAGCTTTCTTT
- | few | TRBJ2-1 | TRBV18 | CASSPMVPSEQFF | TGTGCCAGCTCACCCATGGTTCCAAGTGAGCAGTTCTTC
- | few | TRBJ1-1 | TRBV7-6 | CASSLSRLTEAFF | TGTGCCAGCAGCTTAAGTAGGCTCACTGAAGCTTTCTTT
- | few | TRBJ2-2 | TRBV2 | CASKPGSPINTGELFF | TGTGCCAGCAAACCGGGATCCCCTATTAACACCGGGGAGCTGTTTTTT
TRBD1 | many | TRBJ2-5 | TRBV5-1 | CASSSRGPAETQYF | TGCGCCAGCAGCTCCAGGGGGCCCGCAGAGACCCAGTACTTC
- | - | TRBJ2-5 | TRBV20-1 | CSQGEEETQYF | TGCAGCCAGGGAGAGGAAGAGACCCAGTACTTC
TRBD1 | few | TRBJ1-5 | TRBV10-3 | CAISGQGRYQPQHF | TGTGCCATCAGTGGACAGGGTCGCTATCAGCCCCAGCATTTT